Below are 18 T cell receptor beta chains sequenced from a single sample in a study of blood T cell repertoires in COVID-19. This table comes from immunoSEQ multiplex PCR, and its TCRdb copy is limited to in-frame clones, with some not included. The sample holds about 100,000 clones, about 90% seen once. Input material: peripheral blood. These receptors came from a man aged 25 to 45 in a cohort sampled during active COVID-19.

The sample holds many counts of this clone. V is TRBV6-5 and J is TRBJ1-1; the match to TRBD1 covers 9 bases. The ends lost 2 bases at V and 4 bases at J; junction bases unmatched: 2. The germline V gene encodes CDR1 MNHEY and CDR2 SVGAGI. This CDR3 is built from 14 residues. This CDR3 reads CASSYTDRGTEAFF. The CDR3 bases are TGTGCCAGCAGTTACACGGACAGGGGCACTGAAGCTTTCTTT.

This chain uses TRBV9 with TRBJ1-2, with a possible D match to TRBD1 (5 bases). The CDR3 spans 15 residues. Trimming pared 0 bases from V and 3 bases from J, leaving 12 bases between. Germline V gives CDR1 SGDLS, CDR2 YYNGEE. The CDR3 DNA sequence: TGTGCCAGCAGCGTAGTGGGGCCCGTGGACTATGGCTACACCTTC. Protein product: CASSVVGPVDYGYTF. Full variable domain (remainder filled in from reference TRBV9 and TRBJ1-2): DSGVTQTPKHLITATGQRVTLRCSPRSGDLSVYWYQQSLDQGLQFLIQYYNGEERAKGNILERFSAQQFPDLHSELNLSSLELGDSALYFCASSVVGPVDYGYTFGSGTRLTVV.

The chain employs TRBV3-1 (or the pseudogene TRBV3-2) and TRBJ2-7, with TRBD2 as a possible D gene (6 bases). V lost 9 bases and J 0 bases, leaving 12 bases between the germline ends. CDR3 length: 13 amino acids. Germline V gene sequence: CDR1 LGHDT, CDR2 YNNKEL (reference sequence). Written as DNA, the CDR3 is TGTGCCAGTCGTTACGGGAGCTCCTACGAGCAGTACTTC. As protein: CASRYGSSYEQYF.

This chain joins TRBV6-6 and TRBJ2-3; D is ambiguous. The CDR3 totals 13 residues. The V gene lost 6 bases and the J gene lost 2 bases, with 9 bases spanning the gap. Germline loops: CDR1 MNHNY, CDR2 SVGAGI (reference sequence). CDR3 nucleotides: TGTGCCAGCAGGTGGGCGACCACAGATACGCAGTATTTT. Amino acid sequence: CASRWATTDTQYF.

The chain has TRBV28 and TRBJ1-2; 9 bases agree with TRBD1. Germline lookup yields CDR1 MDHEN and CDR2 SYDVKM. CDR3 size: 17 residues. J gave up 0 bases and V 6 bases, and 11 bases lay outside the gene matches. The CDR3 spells CASSAPGTGWTNYGYTF. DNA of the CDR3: TGTGCCAGCAGCGCACCCGGGACAGGGTGGACTAACTATGGCTACACCTTC.

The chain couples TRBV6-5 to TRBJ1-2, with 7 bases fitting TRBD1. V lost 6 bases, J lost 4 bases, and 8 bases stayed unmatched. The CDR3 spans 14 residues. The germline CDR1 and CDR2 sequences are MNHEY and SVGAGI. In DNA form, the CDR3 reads TGTGCCAGCAGGCAGACAGGGTCAACCTATGGCTACACCTTC. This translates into CASRQTGSTYGYTF.

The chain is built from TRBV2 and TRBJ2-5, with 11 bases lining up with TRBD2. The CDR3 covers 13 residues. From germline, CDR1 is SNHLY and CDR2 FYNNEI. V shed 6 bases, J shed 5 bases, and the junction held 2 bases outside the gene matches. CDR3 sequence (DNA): TGTGCCAGCAGGAGGACTAGCGGGGAGACCCAGTACTTC. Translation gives CASRRTSGETQYF.

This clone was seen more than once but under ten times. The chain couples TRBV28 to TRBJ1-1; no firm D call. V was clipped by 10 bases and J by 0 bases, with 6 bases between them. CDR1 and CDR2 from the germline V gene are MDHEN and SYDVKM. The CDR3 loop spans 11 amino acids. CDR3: CATVLNTEAFF. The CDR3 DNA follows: TGTGCCACCGTCTTGAACACTGAAGCTTTCTTT.

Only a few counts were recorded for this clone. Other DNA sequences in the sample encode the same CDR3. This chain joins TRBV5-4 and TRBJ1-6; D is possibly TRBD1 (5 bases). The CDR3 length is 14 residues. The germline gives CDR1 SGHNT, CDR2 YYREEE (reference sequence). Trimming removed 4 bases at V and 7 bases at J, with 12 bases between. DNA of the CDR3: TGTGCCAGCAGCCTAGACAGCGGGAATTCACCCCTCCACTTT. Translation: CASSLDSGNSPLHF.

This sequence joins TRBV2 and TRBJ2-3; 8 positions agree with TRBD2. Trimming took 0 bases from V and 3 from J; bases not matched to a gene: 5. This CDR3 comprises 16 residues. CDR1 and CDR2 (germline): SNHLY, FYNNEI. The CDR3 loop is CASSEASGGGTDTQYF. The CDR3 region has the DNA TGTGCCAGCAGTGAAGCTAGCGGCGGGGGGACAGATACGCAGTATTTT. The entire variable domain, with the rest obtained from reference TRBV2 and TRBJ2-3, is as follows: EPEVTQTPSHQVTQMGQEVILRCVPISNHLYFYWYRQILGQKVEFLVSFYNNEISEKSEIFDDQFSVERPDGSNFTLKIRSTKLEDSAMYFCASSEASGGGTDTQYFGPGTRLTVL.

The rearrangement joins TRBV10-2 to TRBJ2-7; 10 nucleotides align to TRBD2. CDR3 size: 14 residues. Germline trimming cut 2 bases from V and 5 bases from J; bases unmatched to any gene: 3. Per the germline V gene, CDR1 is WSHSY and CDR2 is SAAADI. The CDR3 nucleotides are TGCGCCAGCAGTGAGAATAGCGGGGGGAACGAGCAGTACTTC. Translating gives CASSENSGGNEQYF.

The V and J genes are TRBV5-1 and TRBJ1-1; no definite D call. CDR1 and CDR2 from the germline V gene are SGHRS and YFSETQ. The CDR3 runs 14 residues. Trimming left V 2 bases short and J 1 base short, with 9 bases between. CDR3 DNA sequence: TGCGCCAGCAGCTTACAGAGCCAGAACACTGAAGCTTTCTTT. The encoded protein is CASSLQSQNTEAFF.

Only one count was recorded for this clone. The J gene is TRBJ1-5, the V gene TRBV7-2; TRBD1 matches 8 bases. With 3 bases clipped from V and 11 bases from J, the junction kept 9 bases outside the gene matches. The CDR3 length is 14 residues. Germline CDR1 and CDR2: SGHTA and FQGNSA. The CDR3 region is CASSFAGGPRAQHF. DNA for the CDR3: TGTGCCAGCAGCTTTGCAGGGGGCCCCCGGGCCCAGCATTTT.

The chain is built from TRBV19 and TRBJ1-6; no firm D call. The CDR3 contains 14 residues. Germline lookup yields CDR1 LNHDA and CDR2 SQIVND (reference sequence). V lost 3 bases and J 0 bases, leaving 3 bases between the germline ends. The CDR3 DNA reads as TGTGCCAGTAGTATGGCCTCCTATAATTCACCCCTCCACTTT. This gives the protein CASSMASYNSPLHF.

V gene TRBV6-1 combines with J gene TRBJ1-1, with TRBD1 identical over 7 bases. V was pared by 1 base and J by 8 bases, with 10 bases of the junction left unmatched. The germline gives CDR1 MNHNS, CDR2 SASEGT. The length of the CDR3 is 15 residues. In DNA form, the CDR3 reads TGTGCCAGCAGTGAAGGACAGGGACCACGACTAGAAGCTTTCTTT. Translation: CASSEGQGPRLEAFF.

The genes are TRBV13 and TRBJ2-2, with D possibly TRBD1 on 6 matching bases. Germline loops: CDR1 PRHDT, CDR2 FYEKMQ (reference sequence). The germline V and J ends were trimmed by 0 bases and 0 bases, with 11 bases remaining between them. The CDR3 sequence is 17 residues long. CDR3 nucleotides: TGTGCCAGCAGCTTAGGGGTGGGGGCCGCGAACACCGGGGAGCTGTTTTTT. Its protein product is CASSLGVGAANTGELFF.

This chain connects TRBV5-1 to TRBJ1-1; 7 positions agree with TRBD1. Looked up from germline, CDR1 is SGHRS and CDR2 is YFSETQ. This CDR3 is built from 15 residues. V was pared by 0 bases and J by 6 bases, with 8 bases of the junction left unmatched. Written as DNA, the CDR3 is TGCGCCAGCAGCTTGGATCCAGGGGGTGGATCTGAAGCTTTCTTT. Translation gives CASSLDPGGGSEAFF.

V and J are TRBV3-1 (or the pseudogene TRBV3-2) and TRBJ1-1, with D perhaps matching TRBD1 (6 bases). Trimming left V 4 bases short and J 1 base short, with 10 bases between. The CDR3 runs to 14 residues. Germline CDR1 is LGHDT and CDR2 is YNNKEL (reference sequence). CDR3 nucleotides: TGTGCCAGCAGCCTGGGACAATCGAACACTGAAGCTTTCTTT. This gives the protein CASSLGQSNTEAFF.